The 9 T cell receptor beta chains listed next were all sequenced from one sample in a study of T cells in Graves' hyperthyroidism and ophthalmopathy. Using RNA transcripts as the source, TCR beta CDR3 regions were amplified. The TCR CDR3 was amplified in a first-round RT-PCR using the HTBI primer set. TCRdb re-derived calls from the multiplex PCR reads in MiXCR, one entry per CDR3 protein. The sample contains about 610,000 distinct CDR3 sequences, about 15% of which appear only once. The sequencing sample was made of blood. The receptors originated from a woman in her thirties or forties with Graves' ophthalmopathy.

This clonotype was counted ten times or more. The rearrangement joins TRBV2 to TRBJ2-5; no reliable D call. The germline gives CDR1 SNHLY, CDR2 FYNNEI. This CDR3 is 13 amino acids long. V was cut by 6 bases and J by 5 bases, with 13 bases left in between. The CDR3 here is CASRMMVVETQYF. CDR3 DNA: TGTGCCAGCAGAATGATGGTTGTGGAGACCCAGTACTTC. Using reference TRBV2 and TRBJ2-5 for the parts outside the CDR3, the full variable domain is EPEVTQTPSHQVTQMGQEVILRCVPISNHLYFYWYRQILGQKVEFLVSFYNNEISEKSEIFDDQFSVERPDGSNFTLKIRSTKLEDSAMYFCASRMMVVETQYFGPGTRLLVL.

This clonotype was observed many times. The chain carries TRBV6-2 or TRBV6-3 and TRBJ2-7; TRBD2 is a possible D gene (6 bases). The CDR3 is made up of 14 amino acids. Trimming cost V 7 bases and J 2 bases, with 15 bases left between them. Germline V gene lookup returns CDR1 MNHEY and CDR2 SVGEGT. This CDR3 is CASTFQGGPYEQYF. CDR3 sequence (DNA): TGTGCCAGCACATTTCAGGGAGGACCCTACGAGCAGTACTTC.

This clonotype has at least ten counts. This CDR3 reads CSAKSWDSRGYTQYF. CDR3 DNA: TGCAGTGCTAAAAGCTGGGACAGCAGGGGTTACACCCAGTACTTC. This chain joins TRBV20-1 and TRBJ2-5, with TRBD1 matching over 7 bases. The CDR3 runs 15 residues. Germline V CDR1 and CDR2: DFQATT, SNEGSKA (reference sequence). The V gene end was trimmed by 4 bases and the J gene end by 8 bases; junction bases not matched to a gene: 16.

The table lists this clonotype with many counts. The gene calls are TRBV20-1 and TRBJ2-7; D possibly corresponds to TRBD2 (6 bases). From germline, CDR1 is DFQATT and CDR2 SNEGSKA (reference sequence). The CDR3 has 16 residues. V was pared by 5 bases and J by 0 bases, with 20 bases between. The DNA of the CDR3 is TGCAGTGCTGAGGCCCGGGAGATCAGGCCCTCCTACGAGCAGTACTTC. Encoded protein: CSAEAREIRPSYEQYF.

There are many counts of this clonotype. The V call is TRBV2, the J call TRBJ1-1, with 10 positions matching TRBD1. The CDR3 spans 15 residues. Germline V gene sequence: CDR1 SNHLY, CDR2 FYNNEI. Trimming removed 5 bases from V and 7 bases from J; junction bases left unmatched: 10. CDR3 bases: TGTGCCAGCAGTCCGAGACAGGGGGCGAGACTTGAAGCTTTCTTT. Its translation: CASSPRQGARLEAFF.

This clonotype was seen ten or more times. The V call is TRBV15, the J call TRBJ1-1, with 7 bases fitting TRBD1. This CDR3 contains 14 residues. V gave up 5 bases and J gave up 0 bases; unmatched junction bases: 3. Germline V gives CDR1 LNHNV, CDR2 YYDKDF (reference sequence). The CDR3 protein is CATSWDRLNTEAFF. CDR3 nucleotide sequence: TGTGCCACCAGCTGGGACAGATTGAACACTGAAGCTTTCTTT.

This clonotype was seen at least ten times. The chain carries TRBV19 and TRBJ2-5, with 9 bases lining up with TRBD2. With 7 bases clipped from V and 5 bases from J, the junction kept 8 bases outside the gene matches. The CDR3 has 14 amino acids. Germline values: CDR1 LNHDA, CDR2 SQIVND (reference sequence). CDR3 in amino acids: CASTNSGSDETQYF. The CDR3 nucleotides read TGTGCCAGTACCAATAGCGGGAGTGATGAGACCCAGTACTTC.

V is TRBV2 and J is TRBJ2-2, with 7 bases lining up with TRBD1. In germline, CDR1 is SNHLY, CDR2 FYNNEI. This CDR3 contains 14 residues. V trimming: 4 bases; J trimming: 7 bases; junction bases outside the gene matches: 6. CDR3 DNA: TGTGCCAGCAGTGGACAGGGTGTGGACGGGGAGCTGTTTTTT. Amino acid sequence: CASSGQGVDGELFF.

This clonotype was counted many times. This chain connects TRBV27 to TRBJ2-5, with 9 bases identical to TRBD1. The CDR3 runs to 14 residues. V was pared by 5 bases and J by 6 bases, with 7 bases of the junction left unmatched. From germline, CDR1 is MNHEY and CDR2 SMNVEV (reference sequence). This CDR3 reads CASSPGDRAKTQYF. The CDR3 DNA reads TGTGCCAGCAGTCCAGGGGACAGGGCGAAGACCCAGTACTTC.